This T cell receptor beta chain appears in the sequencing data of a study of cytomegalovirus exposure and HLA in healthy donors. Study at large: There were 350 to 450 genotyped donors. Of these, roughly 80% fell in the genetic ancestry cluster associated with self-reported Caucasian donors. Study-wide results and limits: Across all donors, roughly uniform sequencing depth was an assumption of the presence/absence analyses. A likely sequencing artifact accounted for one observed cluster of highly shared sequence variants. Only CMV serostatus was available as immune exposure information.

Germline CDR1 and CDR2: SGHDT and YYEEEE. V lost 2 bases to trimming and J lost 8 bases; unmatched junction nucleotides: 10. The length of the CDR3 is 15 residues. Both 60 Vbeta primers and 13 Jbeta primers went into the PCR. Repertoires were generated with immunoSEQ multiplex PCR, while TCRdb's copy carries only in-frame clones and drops some. The ten top clones account for around 0.6%, within a sample of roughly 84,000 clones. A word on this clone: Its antigen is not identified.

This clonotype was obtained from a man aged 50-60 years in good health and CMV-seronegative. Sequenced sample: PBMCs. The chain recombines TRBV5-6 with TRBJ2-1; 7 bases agree with TRBD1. In DNA form, the CDR3 reads TGTGCCAGCAGCTTTTTGTCTGACAGGGTTGATGAGCAGTTCTTC. Residues: CASSFLSDRVDEQFF.